What follows are 20 T cell receptor beta chains derived from one specimen sequenced in a study of early T cells in non-severe SARS-CoV-2 infection. TCRdb reanalysed the 5' RACE reads using MiXCR and keeps one entry per CDR3 protein. This table holds tens of thousands of distinct CDR3 sequences, roughly 9.1% found once. The sequenced sample was whole blood, obtained at baseline. Receptors originate from an adult who was a healthcare worker with PCR-confirmed SARS-CoV-2 infection or an uninfected control (not recorded which).

J is TRBJ2-5 and V is TRBV20-1; TRBD1 matches at 9 bases. The CDR3 extends over 12 amino acids. V shed 8 bases and J 4 bases; nucleotides not matched to a gene: 5. Germline CDR1 is DFQATT and CDR2 is SNEGSKA (reference sequence). For the CDR3, the DNA is TGCAGTTGGACAGGGGCCCGAGAGACCCAGTACTTC. Amino acids: CSWTGARETQYF.

A few counts support this clonotype. This sequence joins TRBV12-3 or TRBV12-4 and TRBJ1-2, with 12 bases aligning to TRBD1. The CDR3 runs 15 residues. With 5 bases clipped from V and 4 bases from J, the junction kept 5 bases outside the gene matches. CDR3 sequence reads: CASSQGQGATYGYTF. The CDR3 DNA is TGTGCCAGCAGTCAGGGACAGGGGGCTACCTATGGCTACACCTTC.

This clonotype was seen at least ten times. The rearrangement joins TRBV9 to TRBJ1-5; no reliable D call. The CDR3 is 15 amino acids. Germline CDR1 SGDLS, CDR2 YYNGEE. V gave up 0 bases and J gave up 6 bases, with 13 bases separating them. CDR3 bases: TGTGCCAGCAGCGTAGGATGGGCAAATGGTCAGCCCCAGCATTTT. Its protein is CASSVGWANGQPQHF.

This clonotype was recorded a few times. Mismatch with germline at one junction end may stem from a read error. The rearrangement links TRBV12-3 or TRBV12-4 to TRBJ1-3; no firm D call. The CDR3 is made up of 17 amino acids. The CDR3 DNA is TGTGCTAGCACCCAGGCGGGTGTGGGCCTCTCTGGAAACACCATATATTTT. This encodes CASTQAGVGLSGNTIYF.

The chain recombines TRBV12-5 with TRBJ1-1, with a tentative D call TRBD1 (5 bases). Germline assignment: CDR1 LGHNT and CDR2 FRNRAP. This CDR3 contains 13 residues. The germline V and J ends were trimmed by 7 bases and 0 bases, with 9 bases remaining between them. The CDR3 spells CASARGVNTEAFF. CDR3 in DNA: TGTGCTAGTGCCCGAGGGGTGAACACTGAAGCTTTCTTT.

This clonotype occurred many times. The chain recombines TRBV11-2 with TRBJ2-3, with 12 positions matching TRBD2. CDR3 length equals 16 residues. The germline V gene has CDR1 SGHAT and CDR2 FQNNGV. The trim removed 5 bases at V and 1 base at J, leaving 4 bases unmatched. CDR3 sequence: CASSILAGGRTDTQYF. In DNA, the CDR3 is TGTGCCAGCAGCATCCTAGCGGGGGGGCGCACAGATACGCAGTATTTT.

Ten or more counts support this clonotype. The V call is TRBV20-1, the J call TRBJ2-7; D may match TRBD1 or TRBD2 (5 bases each). Trimming stripped 7 bases from V and 3 bases from J, with 19 bases between. Germline V lookup: CDR1 DFQATT, CDR2 SNEGSKA (reference sequence). This CDR3 region has 14 residues. DNA of the CDR3: TGCAGTGGGCATCCAGGGAGTGATAACTACGAGCAGTACTTC. Translation: CSGHPGSDNYEQYF.

The CDR3 region has the DNA TGTGCCAGCAGCTACCAGAGCTATGGCTACACCTTC. It translates to CASSYQSYGYTF. The gene calls are TRBV12-3 or TRBV12-4 and TRBJ1-2; D is undetermined. Trimming stripped 6 bases from V and 4 bases from J, with 9 bases between. CDR3 length: 12 amino acids.

The table lists this clonotype with many counts. The chain links TRBV7-9 to TRBJ2-1; D unresolved. V was clipped by 1 base and J by 6 bases, with 10 bases between them. The CDR3 spans 14 residues. Germline values: CDR1 SEHNR, CDR2 FQNEAQ (reference sequence). CDR3 amino acids: CASSLGGLANEQFF. DNA for the CDR3: TGTGCCAGCAGCTTAGGGGGTTTGGCCAATGAGCAGTTCTTC.

This clonotype has a handful of counts. The genes are TRBV2 and TRBJ2-3; TRBD2 might be the D (5 bases). The CDR3 is 14 amino acids. The germline gives CDR1 SNHLY, CDR2 FYNNEI. Trimming took off 5 bases at V and 3 bases at J, with 12 bases between the two ends. CDR3 region: CASSPGRETDTQYF. CDR3 coding DNA: TGTGCCAGCAGTCCCGGCCGGGAAACAGATACGCAGTATTTT.

This clonotype was detected many times. This sequence joins TRBV13 and TRBJ1-1, with D perhaps TRBD1 (5 bases). This CDR3 spans 14 amino acids. V was trimmed by 4 bases and J by 4 bases, leaving 13 bases between them. Germline V gene lookup returns CDR1 PRHDT and CDR2 FYEKMQ (reference sequence). CDR3 DNA: TGTGCCAGCAGCTCCAGGGAGGAGGGCACTGAAGCTTTCTTT. Its translation: CASSSREEGTEAFF.

The rearrangement joins TRBV7-3 to TRBJ2-1; TRBD2 matches at 10 bases. The germline gives CDR1 SGHTA, CDR2 FQGTGA. The V and J ends lost 5 bases and 5 bases, in that order; junction bases with no gene match: 9. There are 16 residues in the CDR3. CDR3 region: CASSPRRTSGHNEQFF. CDR3 DNA: TGTGCCAGCAGCCCCCGTAGGACTAGCGGCCACAATGAGCAGTTCTTC.

This clonotype was counted a few times. The chain links TRBV5-1 to TRBJ1-1, with unresolved D. Germline CDR1 and CDR2: SGHRS and YFSETQ. The CDR3 consists of 16 residues. Trimming took 0 bases from V and 0 from J, leaving 12 bases between them. The CDR3 nucleotides read TGCGCCAGCAGCTTGGAGTGGCATCACCTGAACACTGAAGCTTTCTTT. It codes for CASSLEWHHLNTEAFF.

This clonotype was observed at least ten times. The genes are TRBV7-2 and TRBJ2-1; D is ambiguous. The CDR3 runs 15 residues. Germline V CDR1 and CDR2: SGHTA, FQGNSA. The V end was cut by 4 bases, the J end by 8 bases, with 18 bases between. Here the CDR3 reads CASSSNGGDFDEQFF. Written as DNA, the CDR3 is TGTGCCAGCAGCTCCAACGGTGGGGATTTCGATGAGCAGTTCTTC.

A few counts support this clonotype. The chain recombines TRBV20-1 with TRBJ2-3; 13 bases are a match to TRBD2. Germline V lookup: CDR1 DFQATT, CDR2 SNEGSKA (reference sequence). Unmatched junction bases numbered 4, after V lost 5 bases and J lost 2 bases. The CDR3 loop spans 15 amino acids. CDR3 coding DNA: TGCAGTGCTCCGGGACTAGCGGGGATCACAGATACGCAGTATTTT. It yields the protein CSAPGLAGITDTQYF.

This clonotype was detected only a few times. This rearrangement joins TRBV10-3 to TRBJ2-3, with 13 bases matching TRBD2. The CDR3 consists of 15 residues. Per the germline V gene, CDR1 is ENHRY and CDR2 is SYGVKD. V dropped 8 bases and J dropped 2; count of bases not matched to a gene: 4. CDR3 in DNA: TGTGCCATCGGGACTAGCGGGACCTACACAGATACGCAGTATTTT. Translation: CAIGTSGTYTDTQYF.

This clonotype occurred a few times. The rearrangement joins TRBV2 to TRBJ2-1; TRBD1 matches at 8 bases. With V trimmed by 6 bases and J by 6 bases, 7 bases remained unmatched. In germline, CDR1 is SNHLY, CDR2 FYNNEI. This CDR3 comprises 14 residues. In nucleotides, the CDR3 is TGTGCCAGCAGCGGACAGGGATACTCCAATGAGCAGTTCTTC. Protein product: CASSGQGYSNEQFF. The entire variable domain, with the rest obtained from reference TRBV2 and TRBJ2-1, is as follows: EPEVTQTPSHQVTQMGQEVILRCVPISNHLYFYWYRQILGQKVEFLVSFYNNEISEKSEIFDDQFSVERPDGSNFTLKIRSTKLEDSAMYFCASSGQGYSNEQFFGPGTRLTVL.

In its sample, this clonotype was seen once. The J gene is TRBJ2-1, the V gene TRBV29-1; D not resolved. Germline V CDR1 and CDR2: SQVTM, ANQGSEA. This CDR3 contains 12 residues. Trimming removed 6 bases from V and 1 base from J, with 7 bases in between. As DNA, the CDR3 is TGCAGCGTCGTCATTTCCTACAATGAGCAGTTCTTC. Translating gives CSVVISYNEQFF.

This clonotype was recorded a few times. The chain's CDR3 is CASSEAGGGAADTQYF. CDR3 DNA sequence: TGTGCCAGCAGTGAAGCAGGCGGGGGGGCCGCAGATACGCAGTATTTT. The chain couples TRBV6-1 to TRBJ2-3, with 9 bases that match TRBD2. V shed 0 bases, J shed 4 bases, and the junction held 5 bases outside the gene matches. CDR1 MNHNS and CDR2 SASEGT come from the germline V gene. The CDR3 is 16 residues long.

CDR3 in amino acids: CASSYQLAGTYNEQFF. CDR3 coding DNA: TGTGCCAGCAGCTACCAACTAGCGGGAACCTACAATGAGCAGTTCTTC. The V call is TRBV11-2, the J call TRBJ2-1; 10 bases match TRBD2. The CDR3 contains 16 residues. Germline CDR1 and CDR2: SGHAT and FQNNGV. V dropped 4 bases and J dropped 2; count of bases not matched to a gene: 5. Looking up the rest from reference TRBV11-2 and TRBJ2-1 gives the full variable domain: EAGVAQSPRYKIIEKRQSVAFWCNPISGHATLYWYQQILGQGPKLLIQFQNNGVVDDSQLPKDRFSAERLKGVDSTLKIQPAKLEDSAVYLCASSYQLAGTYNEQFFGPGTRLTVL.